A single T cell receptor (beta chain) is shown here with its context. No antigen is known for it. The entry originates in a study of CD8 T cells in ankylosing spondylitis. Overall study findings and caveats: Relatively scarce in peripheral blood, disease-linked clones were CD8+. Some of these motif variants have turned up before, in reports on reactive arthritis synovial fluid and blood. What seemed typical of ankylosing spondylitis blood was a TCR beta motif built from roughly eight highly homologous variants. As reported, disease-linked clones showed significant enrichment in matched ankylosing spondylitis synovial fluid.

Each CDR3 protein is one row after TCRdb ran MiXCR on the 5' RACE reads. The table lists just over 300,000 distinct CDR3 sequences, around 20% of them singletons. J lost 8 bases, V lost 0 bases, and 7 bases had no gene match. Germline CDR1 MNHEY, CDR2 SVGEGT. The CDR3 length is 16 residues. The specimen sequenced was blood, either unsorted or a sorted T cell fraction (not recorded which). This receptor was taken from a female donor with ankylosing spondylitis or in good health (not recorded which). V gene TRBV6-2 or TRBV6-3 combines with J gene TRBJ2-1; 10 bases fit TRBD2. In DNA form, the CDR3 reads TGTGCCAGCAGTTACTCGATACTAGCGGGAAGCTATGAGCAGTTCTTC. It translates to CASSYSILAGSYEQFF.